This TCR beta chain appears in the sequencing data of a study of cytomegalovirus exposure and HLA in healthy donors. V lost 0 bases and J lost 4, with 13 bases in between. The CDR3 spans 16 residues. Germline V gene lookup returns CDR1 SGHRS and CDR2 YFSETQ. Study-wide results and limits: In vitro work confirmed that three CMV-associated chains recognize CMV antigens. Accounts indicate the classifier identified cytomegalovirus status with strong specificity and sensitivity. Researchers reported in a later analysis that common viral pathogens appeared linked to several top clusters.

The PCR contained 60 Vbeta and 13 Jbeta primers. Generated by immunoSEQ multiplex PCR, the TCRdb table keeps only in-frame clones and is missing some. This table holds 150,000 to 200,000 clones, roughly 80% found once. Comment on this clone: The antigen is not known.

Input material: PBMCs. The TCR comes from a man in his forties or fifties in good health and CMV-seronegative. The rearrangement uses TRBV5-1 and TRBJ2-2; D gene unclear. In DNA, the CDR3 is TGCGCCAGCAGCTTGGGCGGAATTCGCGGCACCGGGGAGCTGTTTTTT. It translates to CASSLGGIRGTGELFF. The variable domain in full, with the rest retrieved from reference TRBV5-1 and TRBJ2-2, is KAGVTQTPRYLIKTRGQQVTLSCSPISGHRSVSWYQQTPGQGLQFLFEYFSETQRNKGNFPGRFSGRQFSNSRSEMNVSTLELGDSALYLCASSLGGIRGTGELFFGEGSRLTVL.